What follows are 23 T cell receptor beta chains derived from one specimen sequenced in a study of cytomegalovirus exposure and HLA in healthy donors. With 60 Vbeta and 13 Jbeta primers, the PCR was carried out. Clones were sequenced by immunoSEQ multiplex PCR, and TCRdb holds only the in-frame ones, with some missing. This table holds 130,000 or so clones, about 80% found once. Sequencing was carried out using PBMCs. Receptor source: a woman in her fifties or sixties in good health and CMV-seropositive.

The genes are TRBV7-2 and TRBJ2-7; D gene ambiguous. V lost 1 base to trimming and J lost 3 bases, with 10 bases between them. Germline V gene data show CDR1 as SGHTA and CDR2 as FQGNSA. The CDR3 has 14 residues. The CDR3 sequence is CASSLGWQDYEQYF. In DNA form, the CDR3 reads TGTGCCAGCAGCTTAGGATGGCAGGACTACGAGCAGTACTTC.

Written as DNA, the CDR3 is TGTGCCAGCAGCTTCCTCGGGGGGGCTGGCTACACCTTC. Translated: CASSFLGGAGYTF. V is TRBV7-2 and J is TRBJ1-2, with a tentative D call TRBD1 (6 bases). CDR3 length: 13 residues. Germline assignment: CDR1 SGHTA and CDR2 FQGNSA. Trimming pared 3 bases from V and 7 bases from J, leaving 12 bases between. The full variable domain, rest sourced from reference TRBV7-2 and TRBJ1-2, is GAGVSQSPSNKVTEKGKDVELRCDPISGHTALYWYRQSLGQGLEFLIYFQGNSAPDKSGLPSDRFSAERTGGSVSTLTIQRTQQEDSAVYLCASSFLGGAGYTFGSGTRLTVV.

The CDR3 region has the DNA TGCGCCAGCAGCAAAAGGCTAGCGGTGGCCGGGGAGCTGTTTTTT. As protein: CASSKRLAVAGELFF. V and J are TRBV4-3 and TRBJ2-2, with TRBD2 identical over 7 bases. The length of the CDR3 is 15 residues. J lost 6 bases, V lost 5 bases, and 9 bases had no gene match. The germline V gene encodes CDR1 LGHNA and CDR2 YSLEER.

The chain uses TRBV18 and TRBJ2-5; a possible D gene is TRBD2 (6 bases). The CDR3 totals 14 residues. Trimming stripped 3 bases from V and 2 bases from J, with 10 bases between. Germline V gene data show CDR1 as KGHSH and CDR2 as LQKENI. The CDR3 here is CASSPGTAQETQYF. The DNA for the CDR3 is TGTGCCAGCTCACCTGGGACTGCACAAGAGACCCAGTACTTC.

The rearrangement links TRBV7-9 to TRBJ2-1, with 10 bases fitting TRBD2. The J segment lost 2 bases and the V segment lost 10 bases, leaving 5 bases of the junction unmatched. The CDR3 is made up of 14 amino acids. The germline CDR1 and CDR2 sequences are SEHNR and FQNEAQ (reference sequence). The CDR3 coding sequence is TGTGCCACCGCGAGCGGGGGGGCCTACAATGAGCAGTTCTTC. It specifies CATASGGAYNEQFF.

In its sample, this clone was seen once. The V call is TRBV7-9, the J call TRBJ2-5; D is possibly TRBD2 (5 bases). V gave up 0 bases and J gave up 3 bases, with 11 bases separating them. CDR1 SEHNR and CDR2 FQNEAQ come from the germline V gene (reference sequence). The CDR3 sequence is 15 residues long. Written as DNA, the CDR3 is TGTGCCAGCAGCTTAGCTAGCGCCGGGAAAGAGACCCAGTACTTC. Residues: CASSLASAGKETQYF.

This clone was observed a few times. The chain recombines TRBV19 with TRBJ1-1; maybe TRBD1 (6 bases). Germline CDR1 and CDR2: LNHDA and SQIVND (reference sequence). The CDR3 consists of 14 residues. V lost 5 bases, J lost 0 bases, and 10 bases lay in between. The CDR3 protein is CASSRGGLNTEAFF. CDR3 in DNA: TGTGCCAGTAGTCGGGGGGGCTTGAACACTGAAGCTTTCTTT.

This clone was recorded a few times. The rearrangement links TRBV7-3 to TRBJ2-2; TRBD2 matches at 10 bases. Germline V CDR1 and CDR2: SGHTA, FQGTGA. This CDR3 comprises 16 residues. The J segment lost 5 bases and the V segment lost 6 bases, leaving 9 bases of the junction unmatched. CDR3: CASRALAGVQTGELFF. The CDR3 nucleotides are TGTGCCAGCAGGGCTCTAGCGGGAGTTCAGACCGGGGAGCTGTTTTTT.

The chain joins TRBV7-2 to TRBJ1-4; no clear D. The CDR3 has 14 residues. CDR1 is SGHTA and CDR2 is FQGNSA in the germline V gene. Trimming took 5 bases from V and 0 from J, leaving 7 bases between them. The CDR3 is CASSRLATNEKLFF. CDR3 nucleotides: TGTGCCAGCAGCCGTCTTGCAACTAATGAAAAACTGTTTTTT.

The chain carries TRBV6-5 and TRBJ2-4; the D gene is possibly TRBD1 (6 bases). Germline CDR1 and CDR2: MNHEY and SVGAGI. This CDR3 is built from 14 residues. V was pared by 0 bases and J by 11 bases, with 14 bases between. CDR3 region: CASSYSLGAGFQYF. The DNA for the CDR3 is TGTGCCAGCAGTTACTCGCTGGGGGCCGGATTTCAGTACTTC.

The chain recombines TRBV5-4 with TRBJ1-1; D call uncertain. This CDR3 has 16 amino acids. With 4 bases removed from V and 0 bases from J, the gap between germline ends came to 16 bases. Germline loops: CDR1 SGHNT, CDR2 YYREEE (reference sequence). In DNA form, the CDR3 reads TGTGCCAGCAGCCCAAAGAGTTCAACCATGAACACTGAAGCTTTCTTT. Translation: CASSPKSSTMNTEAFF.

For the CDR3, the DNA is TGTGCCAGCAGCTTGGATGTCGGCGGAGGCTACGAGCAGTACTTC. This codes for CASSLDVGGGYEQYF. The chain has TRBV5-4 and TRBJ2-7, with a tentative D call TRBD2 (5 bases). Germline V gives CDR1 SGHNT, CDR2 YYREEE (reference sequence). With 0 bases removed from V and 3 bases from J, the gap between germline ends came to 13 bases. This CDR3 contains 15 residues.

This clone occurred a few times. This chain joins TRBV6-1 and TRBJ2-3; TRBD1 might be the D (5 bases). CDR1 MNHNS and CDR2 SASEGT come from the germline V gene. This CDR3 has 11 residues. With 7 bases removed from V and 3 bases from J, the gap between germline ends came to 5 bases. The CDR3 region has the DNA TGTGCCAGCACAGGGACAGATACGCAGTATTTT. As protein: CASTGTDTQYF.

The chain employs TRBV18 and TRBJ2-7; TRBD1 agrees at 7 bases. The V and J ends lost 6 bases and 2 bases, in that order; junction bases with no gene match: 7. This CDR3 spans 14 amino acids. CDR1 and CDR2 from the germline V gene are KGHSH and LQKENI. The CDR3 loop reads CASSGRTGTYEQYF. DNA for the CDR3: TGTGCCAGCTCGGGACGGACAGGAACCTACGAGCAGTACTTC. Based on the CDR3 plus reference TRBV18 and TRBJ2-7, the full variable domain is NAGVMQNPRHLVRRRGQEARLRCSPMKGHSHVYWYRQLPEEGLKFMVYLQKENIIDESGMPKERFSAEFPKEGPSILRIQQVVRGDSAAYFCASSGRTGTYEQYFGPGTRLTVT.

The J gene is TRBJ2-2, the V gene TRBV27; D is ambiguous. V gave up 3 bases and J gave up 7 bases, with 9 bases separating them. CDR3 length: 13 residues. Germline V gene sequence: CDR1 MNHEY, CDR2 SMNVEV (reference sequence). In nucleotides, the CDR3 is TGTGCCAGCAGTTTTTCAGGTTACGGGGAGCTGTTTTTT. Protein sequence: CASSFSGYGELFF.

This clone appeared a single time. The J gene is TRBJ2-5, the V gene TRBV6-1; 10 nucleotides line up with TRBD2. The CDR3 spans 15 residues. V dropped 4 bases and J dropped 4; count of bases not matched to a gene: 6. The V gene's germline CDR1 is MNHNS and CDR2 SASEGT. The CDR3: CASSVERGGLETQYF. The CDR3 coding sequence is TGTGCCAGCAGTGTGGAGCGGGGGGGTTTAGAGACCCAGTACTTC.

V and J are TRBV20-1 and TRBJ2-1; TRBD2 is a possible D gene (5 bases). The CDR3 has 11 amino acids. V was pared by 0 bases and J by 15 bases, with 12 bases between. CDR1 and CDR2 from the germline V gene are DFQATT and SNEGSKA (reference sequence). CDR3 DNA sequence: TGCAGTGCTAGAGATCGGGCAGAGGGGTTCTTC. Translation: CSARDRAEGFF.

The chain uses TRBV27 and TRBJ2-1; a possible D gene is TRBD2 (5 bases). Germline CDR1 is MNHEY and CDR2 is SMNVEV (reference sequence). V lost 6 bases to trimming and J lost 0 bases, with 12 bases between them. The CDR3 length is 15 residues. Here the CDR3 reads CASSYGLLSYNEQFF. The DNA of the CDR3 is TGTGCCAGCAGCTATGGACTGCTCTCCTACAATGAGCAGTTCTTC.

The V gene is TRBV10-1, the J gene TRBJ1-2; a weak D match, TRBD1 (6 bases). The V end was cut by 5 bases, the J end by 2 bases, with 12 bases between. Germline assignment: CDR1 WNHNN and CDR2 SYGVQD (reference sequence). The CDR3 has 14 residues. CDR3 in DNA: TGCGCCAGCAGTTGCGGGGGCGGAAACTATGGCTACACCTTC. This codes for CASSCGGGNYGYTF.

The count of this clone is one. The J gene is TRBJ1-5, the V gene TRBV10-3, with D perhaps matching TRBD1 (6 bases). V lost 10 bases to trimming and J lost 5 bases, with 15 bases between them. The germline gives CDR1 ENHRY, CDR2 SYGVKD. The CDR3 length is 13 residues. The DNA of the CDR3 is TGTGCCACCCGGACAGCTCCGGATCAGCCCCAGCATTTT. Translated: CATRTAPDQPQHF.

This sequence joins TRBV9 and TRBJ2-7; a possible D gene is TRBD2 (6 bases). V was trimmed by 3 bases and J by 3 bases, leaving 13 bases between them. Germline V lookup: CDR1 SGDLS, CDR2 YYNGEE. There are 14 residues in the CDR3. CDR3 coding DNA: TGTGCCAGCAGCGCCGGGACTCAAAACTACGAGCAGTACTTC. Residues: CASSAGTQNYEQYF.

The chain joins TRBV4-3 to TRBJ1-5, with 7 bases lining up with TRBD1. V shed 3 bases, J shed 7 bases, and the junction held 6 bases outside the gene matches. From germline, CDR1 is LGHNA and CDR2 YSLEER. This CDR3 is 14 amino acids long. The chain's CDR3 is CASSHNRGRQPQHF. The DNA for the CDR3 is TGCGCCAGCAGCCATAACAGGGGACGCCAGCCCCAGCATTTT.

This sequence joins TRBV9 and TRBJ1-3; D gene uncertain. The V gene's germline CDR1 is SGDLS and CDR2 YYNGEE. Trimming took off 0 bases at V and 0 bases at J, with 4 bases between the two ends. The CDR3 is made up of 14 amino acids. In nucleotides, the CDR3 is TGTGCCAGCAGCGTAGAACACTCTGGAAACACCATATATTTT. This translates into CASSVEHSGNTIYF.